The 18 T cell receptor beta chains below come from one sample, sequenced in a study of blood T cell repertoires in COVID-19. Using immunoSEQ multiplex PCR, the repertoire was profiled, and TCRdb retains in-frame clones only, with some absent. The repertoire includes about 130,000 clones, roughly 80% of them detected once, and about 3% sits in the top ten. Sequenced: peripheral blood. The receptor set was obtained from a woman older than 75 with acute or convalescent COVID-19.

The chain employs TRBV29-1 and TRBJ1-2, with 10 bases lining up with TRBD1. The CDR3 covers 13 residues. Germline CDR1 is SQVTM and CDR2 is ANQGSEA. Trimming at V came to 1 base and at J to 8 bases, leaving 4 bases not matched to a gene. The CDR3 region is CSVEGDRGGGYTF. CDR3 coding DNA: TGCAGCGTTGAAGGGGACAGGGGCGGGGGCTACACCTTC.

The CDR3 sequence: CASSFTGSGEKLFF. Here the CDR3 DNA reads TGCGCCAGCAGCTTTACAGGGAGTGGTGAAAAACTGTTTTTT. The rearrangement links TRBV5-1 to TRBJ1-4, with a possible D match to TRBD1 (6 bases). The CDR3 has 14 amino acids. V lost 2 bases to trimming and J lost 7 bases, with 12 bases between them. Germline CDR1 and CDR2: SGHRS and YFSETQ.

This chain uses TRBV5-4 with TRBJ2-1; 8 positions match TRBD2. The germline V gene has CDR1 SGHNT and CDR2 YYREEE (reference sequence). This CDR3 is built from 14 residues. Unmatched junction bases numbered 3, after V lost 3 bases and J lost 4 bases. CDR3 nucleotide sequence: TGTGCCAGCAGCTCTAGCGGGCGTTACAATGAGCAGTTCTTC. Translating it yields CASSSSGRYNEQFF. Filled out from reference TRBV5-4 and TRBJ2-1, the complete variable domain reads ETGVTQSPTHLIKTRGQQVTLRCSSQSGHNTVSWYQQALGQGPQFIFQYYREEENGRGNFPPRFSGLQFPNYSSELNVNALELDDSALYLCASSSSGRYNEQFFGPGTRLTVL.

The gene calls are TRBV30 and TRBJ1-6, with D maybe TRBD1 (6 bases). With 4 bases removed from V and 2 bases from J, the gap between germline ends came to 9 bases. The CDR3 is 14 residues long. Germline CDR1 GTSNPN, CDR2 SVGIG (reference sequence). CDR3 loop: CAWKGDTYNSPLHF. The CDR3 DNA sequence: TGTGCCTGGAAGGGGGACACCTATAATTCACCCCTCCACTTT. The full variable domain, with the rest looked up from reference TRBV30 and TRBJ1-6, is SQTIHQWPATLVQPVGSPLSLECTVEGTSNPNLYWYRQAAGRGLQLLFYSVGIGQISSEVPQNLSASRPQDRQFILSSKKLLLSDSGFYLCAWKGDTYNSPLHFGNGTRLTVT.

The chain recombines TRBV7-2 with TRBJ2-1, with 11 bases lining up with TRBD2. Germline V gene sequence: CDR1 SGHTA, CDR2 FQGNSA. CDR3 size: 16 residues. Trimming took 4 bases from V and 4 from J; bases not matched to a gene: 6. The CDR3 protein is CASSSLLAGVYNEQFF. CDR3 nucleotide sequence: TGTGCCAGCAGCTCCCTACTAGCGGGGGTATACAATGAGCAGTTCTTC.

The chain has TRBV28 and TRBJ1-2, with TRBD1 matching 7 bases. J gave up 6 bases and V 5 bases, and 3 bases lay outside the gene matches. Germline V lookup: CDR1 MDHEN, CDR2 SYDVKM. This CDR3 spans 12 amino acids. The CDR3 sequence is CASSPDRDGYTF. CDR3 coding DNA: TGTGCCAGCAGTCCCGACAGGGATGGCTACACCTTC.

In this sample, this clone turned up a few times. The chain couples TRBV5-1 to TRBJ1-3, with TRBD1 identical over 7 bases. Unmatched junction bases numbered 11, after V lost 0 bases and J lost 5 bases. This CDR3 spans 17 amino acids. CDR1 SGHRS and CDR2 YFSETQ come from the germline V gene. The CDR3 nucleotides are TGCGCCAGCAGCTTGGCCGGTTTAGGGGGCTCAAGAAACACCATATATTTT. The encoded protein is CASSLAGLGGSRNTIYF.

The chain links TRBV5-1 to TRBJ1-1; 10 nucleotides align to TRBD1. The germline V gene encodes CDR1 SGHRS and CDR2 YFSETQ. V dropped 2 bases and J dropped 2; count of bases not matched to a gene: 3. The CDR3 extends over 15 amino acids. CDR3 DNA sequence: TGCGCCAGCAGCTTACGGACAGGGGGAAACACTGAAGCTTTCTTT. It yields the protein CASSLRTGGNTEAFF.

The chain has TRBV7-2 and TRBJ1-2, with 12 bases that match TRBD1. Germline V CDR1 and CDR2: SGHTA, FQGNSA. The CDR3 runs to 15 residues. V was pared by 4 bases and J by 5 bases, with 5 bases of the junction left unmatched. This chain's CDR3 is CASSSGTGGPYGYTF. The DNA for the CDR3 is TGTGCCAGCAGCTCTGGGACAGGGGGCCCTTATGGCTACACCTTC.

V is TRBV7-2 and J is TRBJ2-2; no clear D gene. V was shortened by 5 bases and J by 0 bases, with 19 bases between the two germline ends. The length of the CDR3 is 18 residues. Germline values: CDR1 SGHTA, CDR2 FQGNSA. CDR3 region: CASSLRHDSASNTGELFF. As DNA, the CDR3 is TGTGCCAGCAGCCTACGACACGATTCTGCTTCGAACACCGGGGAGCTGTTTTTT. The full variable domain, in which reference TRBV7-2 and TRBJ2-2 provide the parts outside the CDR3, is GAGVSQSPSNKVTEKGKDVELRCDPISGHTALYWYRQSLGQGLEFLIYFQGNSAPDKSGLPSDRFSAERTGGSVSTLTIQRTQQEDSAVYLCASSLRHDSASNTGELFFGEGSRLTVL.

The V call is TRBV9, the J call TRBJ2-3, with 9 bases that match TRBD1. Germline assignment: CDR1 SGDLS and CDR2 YYNGEE. The CDR3 runs to 16 residues. With 4 bases clipped from V and 3 bases from J, the junction kept 9 bases outside the gene matches. The CDR3 region is CASSPGTGRVTDTQYF. For the CDR3, the DNA is TGTGCCAGCAGCCCCGGGACAGGGAGGGTGACAGATACGCAGTATTTT.

This chain joins TRBV5-4 and TRBJ2-7; TRBD1 matches 8 bases. CDR1 and CDR2 (germline): SGHNT, YYREEE (reference sequence). The length of the CDR3 is 15 residues. J lost 5 bases, V lost 4 bases, and 11 bases had no gene match. CDR3 nucleotides: TGTGCCAGCAGCCCCCGGACAGGGCTCGGCGACGAGCAGTACTTC. Its translation is CASSPRTGLGDEQYF. Supplemented by reference TRBV5-4 and TRBJ2-7, the full variable domain reads ETGVTQSPTHLIKTRGQQVTLRCSSQSGHNTVSWYQQALGQGPQFIFQYYREEENGRGNFPPRFSGLQFPNYSSELNVNALELDDSALYLCASSPRTGLGDEQYFGPGTRLTVT.

This clone has ten or more counts. The chain joins TRBV6-5 to TRBJ1-1; D remains unclear. Trimming took 2 bases from V and 4 from J, leaving 14 bases between them. This CDR3 is built from 15 residues. Germline CDR1 and CDR2: MNHEY and SVGAGI. The CDR3 here is CASSYVPVAGTEAFF. As DNA, the CDR3 is TGTGCCAGCAGTTACGTACCAGTTGCGGGCACTGAAGCTTTCTTT.

CDR3 region: CASSQGQDSNSPLHF. For the CDR3, the DNA is TGTGCCAGCAGCCAAGGCCAGGATTCTAATTCACCCCTCCACTTT. The rearrangement uses TRBV4-2 and TRBJ1-6; D remains unclear. The germline V gene encodes CDR1 LGHNA and CDR2 YNFKEQ. CDR3 length: 15 amino acids. Trimming removed 1 base from V and 6 bases from J, with 10 bases in between.

The chain carries TRBV30 and TRBJ2-6; TRBD1 might be the D (6 bases). The CDR3 covers 15 residues. Looked up from germline, CDR1 is GTSNPN and CDR2 is SVGIG (reference sequence). The V and J ends lost 4 bases and 3 bases respectively, with 13 bases between them. The CDR3 here is CAWNMEGGGANVLTF. Written as DNA, the CDR3 is TGTGCCTGGAACATGGAAGGGGGTGGGGCCAACGTCCTGACTTTC.

The V call is TRBV6-2 or TRBV6-3, the J call TRBJ1-2; 9 nucleotides match TRBD1. CDR1 and CDR2 from the germline V gene are MNHEY and SVGEGT. J lost 3 bases, V lost 5 bases, and 1 base had no gene match. CDR3 length: 13 residues. This CDR3 reads CASSRTGDYGYTF. DNA of the CDR3: TGTGCCAGCAGTCGGACAGGGGACTATGGCTACACCTTC.

The rearrangement joins TRBV5-5 to TRBJ1-2; 7 positions match TRBD1. J gave up 3 bases and V 2 bases, and 4 bases lay outside the gene matches. Germline values: CDR1 SGHKS, CDR2 YYEKEE (reference sequence). This CDR3 has 14 residues. The DNA for the CDR3 is TGTGCCAGCAGCTTATCCACAGGGGACTATGGCTACACCTTC. As protein: CASSLSTGDYGYTF. Complete variable domain (other parts from reference TRBV5-5 and TRBJ1-2): DAGVTQSPTHLIKTRGQQVTLRCSPISGHKSVSWYQQVLGQGPQFIFQYYEKEERGRGNFPDRFSARQFPNYSSELNVNALLLGDSALYLCASSLSTGDYGYTFGSGTRLTVV.

V and J are TRBV19 and TRBJ1-1; D remains unclear. CDR3 size: 12 residues. Germline V gene sequence: CDR1 LNHDA, CDR2 SQIVND (reference sequence). V lost 7 bases to trimming and J lost 1 base, with 7 bases between them. The CDR3 DNA follows: TGTGCCAGTACTAACTCGAACACTGAAGCTTTCTTT. This sequence encodes CASTNSNTEAFF.